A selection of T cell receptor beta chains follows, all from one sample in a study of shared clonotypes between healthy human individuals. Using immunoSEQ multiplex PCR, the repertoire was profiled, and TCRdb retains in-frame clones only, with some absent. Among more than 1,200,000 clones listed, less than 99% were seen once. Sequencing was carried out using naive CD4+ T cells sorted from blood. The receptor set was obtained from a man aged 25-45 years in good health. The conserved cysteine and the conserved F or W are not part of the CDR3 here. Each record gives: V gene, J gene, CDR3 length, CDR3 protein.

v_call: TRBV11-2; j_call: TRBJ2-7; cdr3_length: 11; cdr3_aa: ASRHIRSFEQY
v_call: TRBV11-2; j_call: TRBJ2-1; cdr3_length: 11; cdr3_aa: ASSLDSGNEQF
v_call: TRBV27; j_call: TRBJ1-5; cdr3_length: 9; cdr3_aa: ASSLCQPQH
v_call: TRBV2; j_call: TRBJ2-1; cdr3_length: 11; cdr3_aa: ASSGLAGREQF
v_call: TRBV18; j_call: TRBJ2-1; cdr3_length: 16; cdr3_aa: ASSALVTGLAGVNEQF
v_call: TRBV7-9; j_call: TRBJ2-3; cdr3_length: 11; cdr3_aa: ASSLNPPDTQY
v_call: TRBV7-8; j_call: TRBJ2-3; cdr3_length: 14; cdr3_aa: ASSLEAGGRTDTQY
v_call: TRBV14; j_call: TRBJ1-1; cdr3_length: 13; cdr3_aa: ASSQDEALGTEAF
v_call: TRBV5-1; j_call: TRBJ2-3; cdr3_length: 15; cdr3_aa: ASSLLIAGGQEDTQY
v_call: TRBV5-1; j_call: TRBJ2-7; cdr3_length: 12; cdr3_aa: ASSFQGQSYEQY
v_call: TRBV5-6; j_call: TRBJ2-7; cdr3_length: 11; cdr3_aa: ASSRRGTYEQY
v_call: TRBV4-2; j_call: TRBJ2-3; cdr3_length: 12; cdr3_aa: ASSETSSTDTQY
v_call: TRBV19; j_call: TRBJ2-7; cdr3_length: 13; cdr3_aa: ASSIVGERFYEQY
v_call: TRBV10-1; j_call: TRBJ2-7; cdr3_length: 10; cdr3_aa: ASSAGIGEQY
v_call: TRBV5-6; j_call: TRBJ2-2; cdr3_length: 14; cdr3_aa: ASSPGQGMDTGELF
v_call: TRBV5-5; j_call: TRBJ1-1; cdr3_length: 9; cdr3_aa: ASNMNTEAF
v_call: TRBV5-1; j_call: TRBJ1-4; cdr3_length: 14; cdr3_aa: ASSHSPGQGNEKLF
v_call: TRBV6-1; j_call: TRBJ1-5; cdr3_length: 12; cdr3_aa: ASRLTGNNQPQH
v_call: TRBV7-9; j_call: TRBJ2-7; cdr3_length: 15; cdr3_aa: ASSADTGTGNFYEQY
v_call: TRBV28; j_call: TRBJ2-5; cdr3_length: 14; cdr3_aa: ASRGGLQGISKTQY
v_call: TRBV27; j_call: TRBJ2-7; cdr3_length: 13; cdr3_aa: ASSFSGTQPYEQY
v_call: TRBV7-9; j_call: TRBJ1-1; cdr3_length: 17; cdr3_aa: ASSLLPPGGFRMNTEAF
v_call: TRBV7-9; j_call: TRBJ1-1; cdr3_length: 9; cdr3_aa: ASSSNTEAF
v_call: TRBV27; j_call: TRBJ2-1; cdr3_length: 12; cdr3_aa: ASSSYSGYNEQF
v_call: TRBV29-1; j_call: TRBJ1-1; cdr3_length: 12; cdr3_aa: SVVRDRGKPEAF
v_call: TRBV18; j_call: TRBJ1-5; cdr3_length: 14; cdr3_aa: ASSSGDGFGNQPQH
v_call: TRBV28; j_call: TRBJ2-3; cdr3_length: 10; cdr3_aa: ASSFSTDTQY
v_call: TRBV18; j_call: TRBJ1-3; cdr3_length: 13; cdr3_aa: ASSPRQTPGNTIY
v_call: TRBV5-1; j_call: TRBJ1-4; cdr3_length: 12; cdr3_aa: ASSTTRGGEKLF
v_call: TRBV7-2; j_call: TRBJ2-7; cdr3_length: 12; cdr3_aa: ASSHRGRGYEQY
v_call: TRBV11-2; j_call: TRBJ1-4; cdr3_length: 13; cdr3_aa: ASSSRWAINEKLF
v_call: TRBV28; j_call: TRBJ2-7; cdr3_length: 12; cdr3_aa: ASSLFQGAYEQY
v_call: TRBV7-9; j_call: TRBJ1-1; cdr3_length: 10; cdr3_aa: ASSLAGTEAF
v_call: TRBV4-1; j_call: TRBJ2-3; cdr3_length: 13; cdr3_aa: ASSQENARTDTQY
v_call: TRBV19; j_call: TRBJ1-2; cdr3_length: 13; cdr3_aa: ASTPDRQYNYGYT
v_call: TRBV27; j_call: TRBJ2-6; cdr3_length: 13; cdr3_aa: ASSSGFSGANVLT
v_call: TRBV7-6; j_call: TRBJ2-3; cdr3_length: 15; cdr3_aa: ASRHLRGPESTDTQY
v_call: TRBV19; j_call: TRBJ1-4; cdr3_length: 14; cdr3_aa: ASSMAGAATNEKLF
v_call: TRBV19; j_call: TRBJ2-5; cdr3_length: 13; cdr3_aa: ASSNDHRGEETQY
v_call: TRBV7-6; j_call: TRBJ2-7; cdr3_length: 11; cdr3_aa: ASSPGRLAKLY
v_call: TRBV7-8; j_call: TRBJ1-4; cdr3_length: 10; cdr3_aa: ASSLGGEKLF
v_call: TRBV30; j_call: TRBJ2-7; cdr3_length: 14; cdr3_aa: AWSLLAGVITYEQY
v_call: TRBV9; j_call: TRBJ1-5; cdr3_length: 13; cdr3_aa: ASSVDPQGGQPQH
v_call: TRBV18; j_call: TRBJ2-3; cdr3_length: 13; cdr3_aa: ASSPRGGSTDTQY
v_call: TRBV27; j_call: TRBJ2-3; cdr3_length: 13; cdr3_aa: ASSPGQSLGDTQY
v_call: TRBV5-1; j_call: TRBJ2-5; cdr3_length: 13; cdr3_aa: ASSLVPTSGTSRY
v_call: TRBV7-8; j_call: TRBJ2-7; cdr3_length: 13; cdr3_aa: ASSLDGRAFYEQY
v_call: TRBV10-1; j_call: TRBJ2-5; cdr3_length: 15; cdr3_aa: ASSEQGLADPGETQY
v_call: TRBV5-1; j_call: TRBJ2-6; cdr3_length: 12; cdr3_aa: ASGPASGANVLT
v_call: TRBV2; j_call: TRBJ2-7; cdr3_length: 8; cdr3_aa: ASSDHEQY